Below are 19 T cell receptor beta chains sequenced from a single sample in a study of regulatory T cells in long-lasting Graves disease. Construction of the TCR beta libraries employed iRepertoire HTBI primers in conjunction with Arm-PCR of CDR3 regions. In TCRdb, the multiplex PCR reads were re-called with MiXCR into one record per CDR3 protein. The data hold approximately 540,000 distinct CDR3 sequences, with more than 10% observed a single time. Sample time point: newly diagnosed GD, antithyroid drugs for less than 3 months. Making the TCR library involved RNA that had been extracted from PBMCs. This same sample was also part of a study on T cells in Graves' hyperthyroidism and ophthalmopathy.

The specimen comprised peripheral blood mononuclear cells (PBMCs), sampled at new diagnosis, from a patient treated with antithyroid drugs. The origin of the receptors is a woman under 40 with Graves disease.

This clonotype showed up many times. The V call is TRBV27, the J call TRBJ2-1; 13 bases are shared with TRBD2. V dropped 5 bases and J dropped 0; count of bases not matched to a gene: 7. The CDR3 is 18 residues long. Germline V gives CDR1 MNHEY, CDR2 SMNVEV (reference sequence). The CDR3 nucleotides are TGTGCCAGCAGTGGGACTAGCGGGGACCTTAGCTCCTACAATGAGCAGTTCTTC. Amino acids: CASSGTSGDLSSYNEQFF.

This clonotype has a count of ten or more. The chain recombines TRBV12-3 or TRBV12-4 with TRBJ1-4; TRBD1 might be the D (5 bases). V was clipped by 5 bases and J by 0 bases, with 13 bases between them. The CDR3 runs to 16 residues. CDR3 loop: CASSLRGTATNEKLFF. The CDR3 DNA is TGTGCCAGCAGTCTCCGGGGGACCGCAACTAATGAAAAACTGTTTTTT.

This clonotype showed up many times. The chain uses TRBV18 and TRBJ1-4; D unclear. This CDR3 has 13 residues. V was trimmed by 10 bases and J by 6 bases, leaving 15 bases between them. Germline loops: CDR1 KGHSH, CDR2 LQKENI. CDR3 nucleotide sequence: TGTGCCACCGGAGGCCAAATTGATGAAAAACTGTTTTTT. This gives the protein CATGGQIDEKLFF.

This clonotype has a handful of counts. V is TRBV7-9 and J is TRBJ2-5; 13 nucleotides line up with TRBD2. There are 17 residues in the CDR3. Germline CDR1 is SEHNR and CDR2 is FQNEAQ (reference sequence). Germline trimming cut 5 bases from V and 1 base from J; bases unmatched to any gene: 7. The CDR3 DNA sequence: TGTGCCAGCAGCCCCACCGGGACTAGCGGGATCCAAGAGACCCAGTACTTC. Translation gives CASSPTGTSGIQETQYF.

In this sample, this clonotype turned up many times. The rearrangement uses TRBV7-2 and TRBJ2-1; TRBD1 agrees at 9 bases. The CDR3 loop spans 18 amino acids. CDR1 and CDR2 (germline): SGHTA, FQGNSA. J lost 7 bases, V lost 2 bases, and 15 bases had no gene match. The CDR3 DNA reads TGTGCCAGCAGCTTACGGCAGAAGACAGGGGGTGGTACAAATGAGCAGTTCTTC. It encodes CASSLRQKTGGGTNEQFF. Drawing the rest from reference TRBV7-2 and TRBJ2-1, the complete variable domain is GAGVSQSPSNKVTEKGKDVELRCDPISGHTALYWYRQSLGQGLEFLIYFQGNSAPDKSGLPSDRFSAERTGGSVSTLTIQRTQQEDSAVYLCASSLRQKTGGGTNEQFFGPGTRLTVL.

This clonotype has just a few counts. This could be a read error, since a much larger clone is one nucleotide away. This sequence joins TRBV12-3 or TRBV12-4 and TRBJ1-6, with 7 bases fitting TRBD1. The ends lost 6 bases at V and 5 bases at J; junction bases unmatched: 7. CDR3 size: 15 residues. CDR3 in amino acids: CASRDWDRDNSPLHF. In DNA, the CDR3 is TGTGCCAGCAGGGACTGGGACAGAGATAATTCACCCCTCCACTTT.

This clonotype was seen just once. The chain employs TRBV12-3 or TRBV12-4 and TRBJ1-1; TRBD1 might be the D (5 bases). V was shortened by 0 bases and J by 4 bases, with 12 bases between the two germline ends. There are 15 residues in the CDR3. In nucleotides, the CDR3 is TGTGCCAGCAGTTTAGCGGGGCCCTCGGGCACTGAAGCTTTCTTT. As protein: CASSLAGPSGTEAFF.

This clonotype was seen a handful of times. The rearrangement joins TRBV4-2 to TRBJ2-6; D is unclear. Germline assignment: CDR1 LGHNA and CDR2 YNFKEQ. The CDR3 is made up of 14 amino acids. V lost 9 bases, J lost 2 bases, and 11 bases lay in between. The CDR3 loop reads CASTFEPGANVLTF. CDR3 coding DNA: TGTGCCAGTACATTCGAGCCTGGGGCCAACGTCCTGACTTTC.

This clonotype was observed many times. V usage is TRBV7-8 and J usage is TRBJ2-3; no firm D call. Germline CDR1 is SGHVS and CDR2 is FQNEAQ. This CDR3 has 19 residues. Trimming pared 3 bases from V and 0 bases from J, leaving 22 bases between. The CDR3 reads CASSLSLSMVALSTDTQYF. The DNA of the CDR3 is TGTGCCAGCAGCTTGTCCCTAAGTATGGTAGCACTCAGCACAGATACGCAGTATTTT.

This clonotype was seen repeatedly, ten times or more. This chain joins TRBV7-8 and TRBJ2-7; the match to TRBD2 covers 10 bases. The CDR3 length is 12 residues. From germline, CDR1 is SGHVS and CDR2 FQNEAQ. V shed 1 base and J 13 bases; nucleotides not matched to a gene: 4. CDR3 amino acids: CASSLGTSGTYF. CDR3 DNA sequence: TGTGCCAGCAGCTTAGGAACTAGCGGGACTTACTTC.

Written as DNA, the CDR3 is TGCGCCAGCAGCCAAGTTATACCAAGCATTCTCTACGAGCAGTACTTC. This encodes CASSQVIPSILYEQYF. This sequence joins TRBV4-1 and TRBJ2-7; no firm D call. V lost 1 base to trimming and J lost 3 bases, with 16 bases between them. Germline-derived CDR1 and CDR2 are MGHRA and YSYEKL. The CDR3 totals 16 residues.

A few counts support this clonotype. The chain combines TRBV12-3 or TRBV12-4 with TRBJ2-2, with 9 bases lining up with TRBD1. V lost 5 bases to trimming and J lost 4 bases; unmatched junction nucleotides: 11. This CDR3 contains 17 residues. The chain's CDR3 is CASSGDRDRAFTGELFF. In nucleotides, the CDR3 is TGTGCCAGCAGTGGGGACCGGGACAGGGCTTTCACCGGGGAGCTGTTTTTT.

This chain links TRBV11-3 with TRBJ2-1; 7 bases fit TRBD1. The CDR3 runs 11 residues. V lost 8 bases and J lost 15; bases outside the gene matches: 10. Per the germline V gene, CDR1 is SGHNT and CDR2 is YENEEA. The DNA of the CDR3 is TGTGCCAGCGGGAGACAGGGCCTGCCGTTCTTC. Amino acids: CASGRQGLPFF.

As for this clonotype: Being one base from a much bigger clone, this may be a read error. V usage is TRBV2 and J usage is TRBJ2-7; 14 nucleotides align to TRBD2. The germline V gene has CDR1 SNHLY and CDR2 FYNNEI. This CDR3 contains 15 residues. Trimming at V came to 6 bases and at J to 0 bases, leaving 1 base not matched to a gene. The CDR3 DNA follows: TGTGCCAGCAGGGGGACTAGCGGGAGCTCCTACGAGCAGTACTTC. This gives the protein CASRGTSGSSYEQYF.

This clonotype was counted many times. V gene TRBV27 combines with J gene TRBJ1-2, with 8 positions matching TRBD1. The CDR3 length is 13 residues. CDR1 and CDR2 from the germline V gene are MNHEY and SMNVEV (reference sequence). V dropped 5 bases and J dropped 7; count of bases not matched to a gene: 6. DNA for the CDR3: TGTGCCAGCAGTATGACAGGGGCGAGTGGCTACACCTTC. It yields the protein CASSMTGASGYTF.

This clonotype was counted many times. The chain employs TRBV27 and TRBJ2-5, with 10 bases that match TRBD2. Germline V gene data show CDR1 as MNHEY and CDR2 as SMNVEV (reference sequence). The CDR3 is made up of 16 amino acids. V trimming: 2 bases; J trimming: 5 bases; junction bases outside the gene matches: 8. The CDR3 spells CASSLHISGRAETQYF. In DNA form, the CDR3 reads TGTGCCAGCAGTTTACATATAAGCGGGAGGGCGGAGACCCAGTACTTC.

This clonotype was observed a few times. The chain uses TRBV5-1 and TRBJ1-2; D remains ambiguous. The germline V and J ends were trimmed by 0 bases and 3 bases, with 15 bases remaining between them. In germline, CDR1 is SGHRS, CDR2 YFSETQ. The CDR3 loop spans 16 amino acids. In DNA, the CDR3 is TGCGCCAGCAGCTTGGACCCCCCTACAGCTTACTATGGCTACACCTTC. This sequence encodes CASSLDPPTAYYGYTF.

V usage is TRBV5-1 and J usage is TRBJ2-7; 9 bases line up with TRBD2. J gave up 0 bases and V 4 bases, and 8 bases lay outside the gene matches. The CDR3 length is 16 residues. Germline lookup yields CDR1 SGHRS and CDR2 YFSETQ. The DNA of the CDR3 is TGCGCCAGCAGCATCCTGGGACTAGCCGGCTCCTACGAGCAGTACTTC. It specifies CASSILGLAGSYEQYF.

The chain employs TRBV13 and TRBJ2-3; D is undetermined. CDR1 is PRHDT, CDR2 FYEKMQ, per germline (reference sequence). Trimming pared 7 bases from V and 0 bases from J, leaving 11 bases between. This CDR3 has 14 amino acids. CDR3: CASMIAPSTDTQYF. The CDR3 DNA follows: TGTGCCAGCATGATAGCCCCTAGCACAGATACGCAGTATTTT.